This TCR beta chain was profiled in a study of immune evolution from preneoplasia to lung adenocarcinoma. Study findings and constraints: Later-stage lesions appeared to have more T cells, more diversity, less clonality.

Sequenced by immunoSEQ multiplex PCR; TCRdb stores in-frame clones only, minus some. The table includes about 6,400 clones, roughly three quarters detected once. The CDR3 runs 17 residues. Trimming took 0 bases from V and 3 from J; bases not matched to a gene: 6. Germline CDR1 is SGHNT and CDR2 is YYREEE (reference sequence). Points on this clone: Its antigen is not identified.

Sequenced input: FFPE minimally invasive lung adenocarcinoma tissue. This TCR was sampled from a person between 50 and 69 years old with lung adenocarcinoma. The chain joins TRBV5-4 to TRBJ1-4; TRBD1 agrees at 9 bases. The CDR3 DNA reads TGTGCCAGCAGCTTGGGACAGGGGGTAGGGGCTAATGAAAAACTGTTTTTT. Protein product: CASSLGQGVGANEKLFF.